Listed here are 18 T cell receptor beta chains from one sample, sequenced in a study of blood T cell repertoires in COVID-19. TCRdb's copy holds only in-frame clones and misses some; the assay was immunoSEQ multiplex PCR. The data contain more than 110,000 clones, 84% of them singletons. Sample: peripheral blood. These receptors were taken from a human donor in a cohort sampled during active COVID-19.

The chain combines TRBV5-4 with TRBJ2-7, with TRBD2 identical over 7 bases. Losses at the gene ends were 4 bases for V and 3 bases for J; bases not matched to a gene: 10. The CDR3 has 15 residues. Germline assignment: CDR1 SGHNT and CDR2 YYREEE (reference sequence). The CDR3 DNA is TGTGCCAGCAGCCCCGGGAGGACATCACTCTACGAGCAGTACTTC. Its protein is CASSPGRTSLYEQYF. Complete variable domain (other parts from reference TRBV5-4 and TRBJ2-7): ETGVTQSPTHLIKTRGQQVTLRCSSQSGHNTVSWYQQALGQGPQFIFQYYREEENGRGNFPPRFSGLQFPNYSSELNVNALELDDSALYLCASSPGRTSLYEQYFGPGTRLTVT.

V and J are TRBV6-4 and TRBJ1-1; 9 bases are a match to TRBD1. Trimming cost V 4 bases and J 4 bases; bases outside gene matches: 7. In germline, CDR1 is MRHNA, CDR2 SNTAGT. This CDR3 has 15 residues. The DNA of the CDR3 is TGTGCCAGCAGTGCCTTGGGACAGGGAAGCACTGAAGCTTTCTTT. This sequence encodes CASSALGQGSTEAFF.

The chain employs TRBV7-9 and TRBJ2-1; 8 bases align to TRBD2. This CDR3 is built from 16 residues. J gave up 5 bases and V 4 bases, and 10 bases lay outside the gene matches. CDR1 is SEHNR, CDR2 FQNEAQ, per germline (reference sequence). CDR3: CASSSVGGGFNNEQFF. The DNA of the CDR3 is TGTGCCAGCAGCTCGGTGGGCGGGGGGTTCAACAATGAGCAGTTCTTC. The whole variable domain, filled in from reference TRBV7-9 and TRBJ2-1, reads DTGVSQNPRHKITKRGQNVTFRCDPISEHNRLYWYRQTLGQGPEFLTYFQNEAQLEKSRLLSDRFSAERPKGSFSTLEIQRTEQGDSAMYLCASSSVGGGFNNEQFFGPGTRLTVL.

The gene calls are TRBV28 and TRBJ2-7; 9 bases line up with TRBD2. Germline V gene lookup returns CDR1 MDHEN and CDR2 SYDVKM. The CDR3 length is 14 residues. V shed 2 bases, J shed 9 bases, and the junction held 8 bases outside the gene matches. CDR3 sequence: CASSLMGTSTAQYF. The CDR3 bases are TGTGCCAGCAGTTTAATGGGGACTAGCACAGCGCAGTACTTC.

This chain links TRBV7-9 with TRBJ1-1; 7 nucleotides line up with TRBD1. Trimming cost V 6 bases and J 12 bases; bases outside gene matches: 10. The germline gives CDR1 SEHNR, CDR2 FQNEAQ (reference sequence). The length of the CDR3 is 12 residues. The DNA for the CDR3 is TGTGCCAGCAGTCGGGACAGCCTCATAACTTTCTTT. Amino acid sequence: CASSRDSLITFF.

This chain uses TRBV7-2 with TRBJ1-6; 7 positions match TRBD1. V lost 6 bases, J lost 0 bases, and 11 bases stayed unmatched. The CDR3 spans 18 residues. Germline V CDR1 and CDR2: SGHTA, FQGNSA. The CDR3 DNA sequence: TGTGCCAGCAGGCCAATCTCAGGGGGTGGCTCCTATAATTCACCCCTCCACTTT. Translation gives CASRPISGGGSYNSPLHF. The whole variable domain, remainder taken from reference TRBV7-2 and TRBJ1-6, is GAGVSQSPSNKVTEKGKDVELRCDPISGHTALYWYRQSLGQGLEFLIYFQGNSAPDKSGLPSDRFSAERTGGSVSTLTIQRTQQEDSAVYLCASRPISGGGSYNSPLHFGNGTRLTVT.

The rearrangement links TRBV7-9 to TRBJ2-5, with 11 positions matching TRBD1. V lost 5 bases to trimming and J lost 5 bases; unmatched junction nucleotides: 7. Germline CDR1 SEHNR, CDR2 FQNEAQ (reference sequence). CDR3 length: 15 amino acids. The DNA for the CDR3 is TGTGCCAGCAGCGCAGGACAGGGGGCGCGGGAGACCCAGTACTTC. Its translation: CASSAGQGARETQYF. The variable domain in full, completed from reference TRBV7-9 and TRBJ2-5, reads DTGVSQNPRHKITKRGQNVTFRCDPISEHNRLYWYRQTLGQGPEFLTYFQNEAQLEKSRLLSDRFSAERPKGSFSTLEIQRTEQGDSAMYLCASSAGQGARETQYFGPGTRLLVL.

The chain uses TRBV27 and TRBJ2-2; 10 bases match TRBD1. Looked up from germline, CDR1 is MNHEY and CDR2 is SMNVEV (reference sequence). The CDR3 is made up of 16 amino acids. Germline trimming cut 6 bases from V and 6 bases from J; bases unmatched to any gene: 10. CDR3 in amino acids: CASSGTGASSPGELFF. The CDR3, as DNA: TGTGCCAGCAGCGGGACAGGGGCCTCTTCCCCCGGGGAGCTGTTTTTT.

This clone was picked up one time. This chain links TRBV3-1 (or the pseudogene TRBV3-2) with TRBJ2-7; 10 bases are shared with TRBD1. CDR3 length equals 13 residues. The germline CDR1 and CDR2 sequences are LGHDT and YNNKEL (reference sequence). With 3 bases clipped from V and 7 bases from J, the junction kept 3 bases outside the gene matches. CDR3 DNA: TGTGCCAGCAGCCAGGGGGACAGGGGAGAGCAGTACTTC. Its protein product is CASSQGDRGEQYF.

This sequence joins TRBV4-1 and TRBJ2-1; D is possibly TRBD2 (6 bases). The CDR3 runs 16 residues. Between the trimmed V and J ends, which lost 1 base and 2 bases, there was a span of 12 bases. CDR1 is MGHRA and CDR2 is YSYEKL in the germline V gene. The CDR3 protein is CASSQGSGLTYNEQFF. Here the CDR3 DNA reads TGCGCCAGCAGCCAAGGTAGCGGACTTACCTACAATGAGCAGTTCTTC.

The chain links TRBV11-2 to TRBJ2-1; weak D call: TRBD1 (5 bases). The CDR3 covers 13 residues. The V end lost 5 bases, the J end lost 7 bases, and 12 bases lay between the germline ends. The germline CDR1 and CDR2 sequences are SGHAT and FQNNGV. CDR3 DNA sequence: TGTGCCAGCAGCCCCGATTACAGGAATGAGCAGTTCTTC. As protein: CASSPDYRNEQFF.

The chain has TRBV28 and TRBJ2-1, with TRBD1 matching over 9 bases. This CDR3 has 16 residues. Germline trimming cut 7 bases from V and 6 bases from J; bases unmatched to any gene: 13. The germline V gene has CDR1 MDHEN and CDR2 SYDVKM. CDR3 in amino acids: CASTGSRDRGGNEQFF. The DNA for the CDR3 is TGTGCCAGCACCGGCTCCCGAGACAGGGGGGGCAATGAGCAGTTCTTC.

The chain has TRBV28 and TRBJ1-3; D ambiguous. CDR1 is MDHEN, CDR2 SYDVKM, per germline. This CDR3 is built from 15 residues. Trimming pared 6 bases from V and 0 bases from J, leaving 12 bases between. In DNA form, the CDR3 reads TGTGCCAGCAGCCGAGGAAGGCTCTCTGGAAACACCATATATTTT. It is translated as CASSRGRLSGNTIYF.

J is TRBJ2-7 and V is TRBV28; tentatively, D is TRBD1 (8 bases). Germline CDR1 MDHEN, CDR2 SYDVKM. V shed 6 bases and J shed 6 bases, with 21 bases lying between them. CDR3 length: 15 residues. DNA of the CDR3: TGTGCCAGCAGACAACCCACAGGGGGGGGCGGCGAGCAGTACTTC. This sequence encodes CASRQPTGGGGEQYF. Variable domain in full (rest from reference TRBV28 and TRBJ2-7): DVKVTQSSRYLVKRTGEKVFLECVQDMDHENMFWYRQDPGLGLRLIYFSYDVKMKEKGDIPEGYSVSREKKERFSLILESASTNQTSMYLCASRQPTGGGGEQYFGPGTRLTVT.

The rearrangement links TRBV19 to TRBJ1-2; 7 bases align to TRBD1. The trim removed 7 bases at V and 2 bases at J, leaving 4 bases unmatched. The germline gives CDR1 LNHDA, CDR2 SQIVND (reference sequence). The CDR3 runs to 13 residues. CDR3 sequence reads: CASNPGQNYGYTF. The DNA for the CDR3 is TGTGCCAGTAACCCGGGACAGAACTATGGCTACACCTTC.

The count of this clone is one. The rearrangement uses TRBV5-1 and TRBJ2-7; tentative D call: TRBD1 (6 bases). Per the germline V gene, CDR1 is SGHRS and CDR2 is YFSETQ. The CDR3 has 13 amino acids. The ends were cut back, 0 bases at V and 3 bases at J, with 7 bases in the middle. The CDR3 DNA reads as TGCGCCAGCAGCTTGGAAGGGGGCTACGAGCAGTACTTC. This codes for CASSLEGGYEQYF.

The rearrangement joins TRBV29-1 to TRBJ1-4, with D maybe TRBD1 (6 bases). Germline CDR1 SQVTM, CDR2 ANQGSEA. V gave up 1 base and J gave up 8 bases, with 11 bases separating them. This CDR3 is built from 13 residues. CDR3 region: CSVEVGAGEKLFF. In DNA, the CDR3 is TGCAGCGTTGAAGTGGGGGCAGGAGAAAAACTGTTTTTT.

This chain links TRBV6-5 with TRBJ1-2, with TRBD1 matching over 8 bases. Germline V gene sequence: CDR1 MNHEY, CDR2 SVGAGI. The V gene end was trimmed by 1 base and the J gene end by 2 bases; junction bases not matched to a gene: 6. CDR3 length: 16 residues. DNA of the CDR3: TGTGCCAGCAGTTACTATAGGCAGGGGGCAAACTATGGCTACACCTTC. Translating it yields CASSYYRQGANYGYTF.